These 23 T cell receptor beta chains were all obtained from the same sample, sequenced in a study of identifying expanded T cells in peripheral blood. TCRdb keeps only in-frame clones here, not all; method: immunoSEQ multiplex PCR. The sample consists of 60,000 or so clones, about 83% of them appearing once. The sample was blood. The receptors originated from a person aged 18 to 70 in good health.

Of note for this clone: One junction end disagrees with the germline gene, perhaps due to a read error. The rearrangement uses TRBV27 and TRBJ1-1; perhaps TRBD1 as D (5 bases). The germline V gene has CDR1 MNHEY and CDR2 SMNVEV (reference sequence). This CDR3 comprises 11 residues. DNA of the CDR3: TGTGCCAGCAGTCCAGACAGAACCTGGCGTTTT. It is translated as CASSPDRTWRF.

CDR3: CASHRQGSYEQYV. CDR3 nucleotide sequence: TGTGCCAGCCACCGACAGGGCTCCTACGAGCAGTACGTC. J is TRBJ2-7 and V is TRBV6-5; 7 bases match TRBD1. The CDR3 length is 13 residues. Germline V gene sequence: CDR1 MNHEY, CDR2 SVGAGI. Unmatched junction bases numbered 4, after V lost 8 bases and J lost 0 bases.

This rearrangement joins TRBV28 to TRBJ1-5; no reliable D call. In germline, CDR1 is MDHEN, CDR2 SYDVKM. Trimming took off 7 bases at V and 5 bases at J, with 18 bases between the two ends. This CDR3 is 15 amino acids long. Here the CDR3 DNA reads TGTGCCAGCACCGTAACTTCAGGTCATGATCAGCCCCAGCATTTT. Protein: CASTVTSGHDQPQHF.

This clone was seen only once. V usage is TRBV6-5 and J usage is TRBJ1-1; weak D call: TRBD1 (5 bases). Germline lookup yields CDR1 MNHEY and CDR2 SVGAGI. V lost 2 bases to trimming and J lost 3 bases, with 7 bases between them. This CDR3 has 13 amino acids. The CDR3 DNA sequence: TGTGCCAGCAGTTACAGGGGCCACACTGAAGCTTTCTTT. Its protein product is CASSYRGHTEAFF.

The chain carries TRBV9 and TRBJ2-4; TRBD1 aligns across 8 bases. Trimming at V came to 0 bases and at J to 5 bases, leaving 10 bases not matched to a gene. This CDR3 is built from 17 residues. CDR1 SGDLS and CDR2 YYNGEE come from the germline V gene. The CDR3, as DNA: TGTGCCAGCAGCGTAGGGGCAGGGGGCGGAATCCAAAACATTCAGTACTTC. Protein product: CASSVGAGGGIQNIQYF.

This clone appeared once. The CDR3 loop reads CASSPPTSGSPPFF. CDR3 in DNA: TGTGCCAGCTCACCTCCTACTAGCGGGAGCCCCCCGTTCTTC. The V call is TRBV18, the J call TRBJ2-1; the match to TRBD2 covers 11 bases. The CDR3 loop spans 14 amino acids. CDR1 and CDR2 from the germline V gene are KGHSH and LQKENI. With V trimmed by 3 bases and J by 15 bases, 10 bases remained unmatched.

The rearrangement uses TRBV2 and TRBJ1-1; no firm D call. With 6 bases removed from V and 5 bases from J, the gap between germline ends came to 16 bases. The germline V gene has CDR1 SNHLY and CDR2 FYNNEI. The CDR3 extends over 14 amino acids. The CDR3 here is CASSLSSLGTEAFF. The CDR3 DNA reads TGTGCCAGCAGCCTTTCAAGTTTGGGGACTGAAGCTTTCTTT.

This sequence joins TRBV4-3 and TRBJ2-2, with TRBD1 matching over 9 bases. The CDR3 sequence is 17 residues long. Germline-derived CDR1 and CDR2 are LGHNA and YSLEER. Trimming at V came to 3 bases and at J to 6 bases, leaving 11 bases not matched to a gene. CDR3 in DNA: TGCGCCAGCAGCCACACCGGGACAGGGATTGTTCCCGGGGAGCTGTTTTTT. Its translation: CASSHTGTGIVPGELFF.

This chain connects TRBV2 to TRBJ2-1; D remains ambiguous. Germline V lookup: CDR1 SNHLY, CDR2 FYNNEI. This CDR3 contains 14 residues. The ends were cut back, 7 bases at V and 3 bases at J, with 13 bases in the middle. CDR3 amino acids: CASTGGDNYNEQFF. Written as DNA, the CDR3 is TGTGCCAGCACCGGTGGTGATAACTACAATGAGCAGTTCTTC.

This chain joins TRBV7-9 and TRBJ1-1, with a tentative D call TRBD1 (5 bases). This CDR3 spans 14 amino acids. V was clipped by 5 bases and J by 2 bases, with 12 bases between them. Germline V gene data show CDR1 as SEHNR and CDR2 as FQNEAQ (reference sequence). The CDR3 reads CASSPIGTNTEAFF. The CDR3 nucleotides are TGTGCCAGCAGCCCGATAGGGACCAACACTGAAGCTTTCTTT. Based on the CDR3 plus reference TRBV7-9 and TRBJ1-1, the full variable domain is DTGVSQNPRHKITKRGQNVTFRCDPISEHNRLYWYRQTLGQGPEFLTYFQNEAQLEKSRLLSDRFSAERPKGSFSTLEIQRTEQGDSAMYLCASSPIGTNTEAFFGQGTRLTVV.

The chain employs TRBV6-1 and TRBJ2-7; no reliable D call. Germline V lookup: CDR1 MNHNS, CDR2 SASEGT. This CDR3 is 11 amino acids long. Trimming stripped 8 bases from V and 3 bases from J, with 8 bases between. For the CDR3, the DNA is TGTGCCAGCGGAAAGAACTACGAGCAGTACGTC. Its protein is CASGKNYEQYV.

The chain joins TRBV21-1 to TRBJ1-5; TRBD1, the table's D call, lacks a check against the DNA. TRBV21-1 is termed a pseudogene. CDR3 size: 19 residues. The DNA for the CDR3 is TGTGCCAGCAGCAAAGCGCGGGACAGAGAGCCGGTTGGGAATCAGCCCCAGCATTTT. The encoded protein is CASSKARDREPVGNQPQHF.

V and J are TRBV25-1 and TRBJ2-3; D may match TRBD1 or TRBD2 (5 bases each). Germline V gene sequence: CDR1 MGHDK, CDR2 SYGVNS. CDR3 length equals 14 residues. V dropped 2 bases and J dropped 4 bases, with 10 bases sitting between them. CDR3 nucleotide sequence: TGTGCCAGCAGTGAAAGTGGGGGTTCAGATACGCAGTATTTT. The encoded protein is CASSESGGSDTQYF. Full variable domain (rest looked up from reference TRBV25-1 and TRBJ2-3): EADIYQTPRYLVIGTGKKITLECSQTMGHDKMYWYQQDPGMELHLIHYSYGVNSTEKGDLSSESTVSRIRTEHFPLTLESARPSHTSQYLCASSESGGSDTQYFGPGTRLTVL.

The chain links TRBV4-3 to TRBJ2-1; no clear D. With 0 bases removed from V and 8 bases from J, the gap between germline ends came to 11 bases. The germline CDR1 and CDR2 sequences are LGHNA and YSLEER. This CDR3 is built from 14 residues. CDR3 sequence (DNA): TGCGCCAGCAGCCAAGAACCCCCGGCCCATGAGCAGTTCTTC. Residues: CASSQEPPAHEQFF.

The chain joins TRBV7-9 to TRBJ1-2; D unclear. This CDR3 has 13 residues. V lost 6 bases and J 1 base, leaving 9 bases between the germline ends. CDR1 is SEHNR, CDR2 FQNEAQ, per germline (reference sequence). The CDR3 here is CASSPDFNYGYTF. CDR3 in DNA: TGTGCCAGCAGTCCTGATTTTAACTATGGCTACACCTTC. The full variable domain, in which reference TRBV7-9 and TRBJ1-2 provide the parts outside the CDR3, is DTGVSQNPRHKITKRGQNVTFRCDPISEHNRLYWYRQTLGQGPEFLTYFQNEAQLEKSRLLSDRFSAERPKGSFSTLEIQRTEQGDSAMYLCASSPDFNYGYTFGSGTRLTVV.

This clone was seen a handful of times. This chain uses TRBV11-3 with TRBJ2-3; the D gene is possibly TRBD2 (6 bases). Between the trimmed V and J ends, which lost 1 base and 4 bases, there was a span of 12 bases. There are 15 residues in the CDR3. Per germline, CDR1 SGHNT and CDR2 YENEEA. The CDR3 DNA reads TGTGCCAGCAGCTTAGCAGGGCGGGACTCAGATACGCAGTATTTT. It specifies CASSLAGRDSDTQYF.

The V and J genes are TRBV29-1 and TRBJ1-1; D not resolved. Per germline, CDR1 SQVTM and CDR2 ANQGSEA. Trimming shortened V by 4 bases and J by 6 bases, and 15 bases separated the two germline ends. The CDR3 is 13 residues long. CDR3 DNA sequence: TGCAGCGTTGCGGTACGGGGTGTGTCTGAAGCTTTCTTT. Translated: CSVAVRGVSEAFF.

The chain employs TRBV9 and TRBJ2-3; no reliable D call. This CDR3 contains 13 residues. CDR1 and CDR2 (germline): SGDLS, YYNGEE. V was clipped by 3 bases and J by 0 bases, with 5 bases between them. CDR3 protein: CASSASSTDTQYF. The CDR3 bases are TGTGCCAGCAGCGCGTCTAGCACAGATACGCAGTATTTT.

The rearrangement links TRBV6-1 to TRBJ2-7; TRBD2 matches at 8 bases. The J segment lost 3 bases and the V segment lost 7 bases, leaving 5 bases of the junction unmatched. CDR1 and CDR2 (germline): MNHNS, SASEGT. The CDR3 is 13 residues long. CDR3 amino acids: CASMGTSGYEQYF. The CDR3 DNA reads as TGTGCCAGCATGGGTACTAGCGGCTACGAGCAGTACTTC.

The rearrangement links TRBV5-1 to TRBJ1-3; TRBD1 aligns across 7 bases. Trimming at V came to 0 bases and at J to 4 bases, leaving 1 base not matched to a gene. This CDR3 region has 14 residues. Germline V CDR1 and CDR2: SGHRS, YFSETQ. This CDR3 is CASSLGQGGNTIYF. In nucleotides, the CDR3 is TGCGCCAGCAGCTTGGGACAGGGCGGAAACACCATATATTTT.

This chain joins TRBV6-6 and TRBJ2-5, with TRBD1 matching 7 bases. V lost 2 bases, J lost 2 bases, and 8 bases stayed unmatched. The CDR3 length is 16 residues. CDR1 and CDR2 from the germline V gene are MNHNY and SVGAGI (reference sequence). The CDR3: CASSYPTGQKQETQYF. The CDR3 DNA follows: TGTGCCAGCAGTTACCCTACGGGACAGAAGCAAGAGACCCAGTACTTC.

This clone showed up just a few times. The chain has TRBV2 and TRBJ1-3; no clear D gene. The V end was cut by 5 bases, the J end by 3 bases, with 11 bases between. There are 14 residues in the CDR3. Germline V gene lookup returns CDR1 SNHLY and CDR2 FYNNEI. The CDR3 loop is CASSYRVGGNTIYF. In nucleotides, the CDR3 is TGTGCCAGCAGTTACCGGGTCGGTGGAAACACCATATATTTT.

The J gene is TRBJ1-4, the V gene TRBV7-2; D is unresolved. The germline V gene encodes CDR1 SGHTA and CDR2 FQGNSA. The germline V and J ends were trimmed by 1 base and 0 bases, with 6 bases remaining between them. There are 15 residues in the CDR3. The CDR3 protein is CASSLGGSTNEKLFF. In nucleotides, the CDR3 is TGTGCCAGCAGCTTAGGAGGGTCAACTAATGAAAAACTGTTTTTT. Based on the CDR3 plus reference TRBV7-2 and TRBJ1-4, the full variable domain is GAGVSQSPSNKVTEKGKDVELRCDPISGHTALYWYRQSLGQGLEFLIYFQGNSAPDKSGLPSDRFSAERTGGSVSTLTIQRTQQEDSAVYLCASSLGGSTNEKLFFGSGTQLSVL.